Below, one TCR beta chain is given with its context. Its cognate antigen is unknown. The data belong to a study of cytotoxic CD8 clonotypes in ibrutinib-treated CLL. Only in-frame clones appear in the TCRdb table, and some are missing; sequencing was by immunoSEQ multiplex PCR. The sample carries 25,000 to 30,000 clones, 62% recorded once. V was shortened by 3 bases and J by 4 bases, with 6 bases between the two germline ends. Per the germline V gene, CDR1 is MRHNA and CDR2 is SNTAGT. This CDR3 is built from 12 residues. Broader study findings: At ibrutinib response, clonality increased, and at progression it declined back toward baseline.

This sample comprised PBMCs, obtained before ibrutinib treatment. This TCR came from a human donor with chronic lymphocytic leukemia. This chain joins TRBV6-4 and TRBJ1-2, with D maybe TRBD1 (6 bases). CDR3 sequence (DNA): TGTGCCAGCAGTGAACAGGGCTATGGCTACACCTTC. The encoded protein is CASSEQGYGYTF.